A single sample is the source of the 24 T cell receptor beta chains below, sequenced in a study of shared clonotypes between healthy human individuals. Generated by immunoSEQ multiplex PCR, the TCRdb table keeps only in-frame clones and is missing some. The sample includes approximately 980,000 clones, 76% of them seen just once. Sequencing was performed on memory CD4+ T cells sorted from blood. Subset of the sample: CD45RA-negative fraction. These receptors originate from a man younger than 35 in good health.

This clone was seen only a few times. The rearrangement joins TRBV6-5 to TRBJ2-2; 7 nucleotides match TRBD1. V shed 6 bases, J shed 2 bases, and the junction held 6 bases outside the gene matches. Germline values: CDR1 MNHEY, CDR2 SVGAGI. The CDR3 consists of 15 residues. CDR3 sequence reads: CASRRGTANTGELFF. The CDR3 DNA is TGTGCCAGCAGGAGGGGGACAGCCAACACCGGGGAGCTGTTTTTT.

V usage is TRBV6-1 and J usage is TRBJ2-5; possibly TRBD1 or TRBD2 for D (5 bases each). The J call may be mistaken, given a closer DNA end match to TRBJ2-7. CDR3 length: 13 amino acids. Germline V gene sequence: CDR1 MNHNS, CDR2 SASEGT. The CDR3: CASSPGSSYEQYF. The CDR3 DNA sequence: TGTGCCAGCAGCCCAGGGAGCTCCTACGAGCAGTACTTC.

This clone was recorded only once. Other DNA sequences in this sample translate to the same CDR3. The chain carries TRBV2 and TRBJ2-6; no clear D gene. The CDR3 loop spans 13 amino acids. Germline V gene sequence: CDR1 SNHLY, CDR2 FYNNEI. V lost 7 bases, J lost 1 base, and 5 bases lay in between. The CDR3 loop reads CASTGSGANVLTF. CDR3 nucleotide sequence: TGTGCCAGCACTGGGTCTGGGGCCAACGTCCTGACTTTC.

On this clone itself: One junction end does not reproduce the germline sequence, and a read error may be involved. The gene calls are TRBV7-8 and TRBJ1-2; D is possibly TRBD1 (6 bases). Per germline, CDR1 SGHVS and CDR2 FQNEAQ. This CDR3 is 14 amino acids long. CDR3 nucleotides: TGTGCCAGCACCTTAGGGGGGAAACACTATGGCTACACCTTC. This codes for CASTLGGKHYGYTF.

Comments on this clone: This specimen includes other DNA sequences encoding the same CDR3. This sequence joins TRBV27 and TRBJ2-5, with D uncertain. Germline V lookup: CDR1 MNHEY, CDR2 SMNVEV (reference sequence). The CDR3 runs to 12 residues. V lost 5 bases, J lost 7 bases, and 11 bases lay in between. The CDR3 protein is CASSPPGRTQYF. CDR3 nucleotides: TGTGCCAGCAGTCCCCCTGGAAGGACCCAGTACTTC.

About this clone: Given a much more abundant clone one base away, this may be a read error. V is TRBV11-2 and J is TRBJ1-2; D not certain. The V gene's germline CDR1 is SGHAT and CDR2 FQNNGV. The length of the CDR3 is 12 residues. Trimming cost V 1 base and J 8 bases, with 8 bases left between them. The CDR3 sequence: CASSLGGIGYTF. As DNA, the CDR3 is TGTGCCAGCAGCTTAGGAGGGATAGGCTACACCTTC.

This CDR3 is CASTSLIGAEQYF. The CDR3 DNA is TGTGCCAGCACGTCTTTAATAGGGGCCGAGCAGTACTTC. The chain carries TRBV2 and TRBJ2-7, with a weak D call TRBD1 (5 bases). Trimming stripped 7 bases from V and 6 bases from J, with 16 bases between. CDR1 is SNHLY and CDR2 is FYNNEI in the germline V gene. The CDR3 is 13 amino acids.

The chain recombines TRBV7-2 with TRBJ2-1; D possibly corresponds to TRBD2 (6 bases). V was clipped by 7 bases and J by 2 bases, with 12 bases between them. CDR3 size: 14 residues. CDR1 is SGHTA, CDR2 FQGNSA, per germline. This CDR3 reads CASTSRGTYNEQFF. The DNA for the CDR3 is TGTGCCAGCACCTCCCGGGGGACCTACAATGAGCAGTTCTTC.

The rearrangement uses TRBV6-6 and TRBJ2-2, with 8 nucleotides matching TRBD2. V lost 11 bases and J lost 1; bases outside the gene matches: 12. This CDR3 region has 16 residues. Germline V gene data show CDR1 as MNHNY and CDR2 as SVGAGI (reference sequence). CDR3 residues: CAVRSPLAGNTGELFF. The CDR3 DNA follows: TGTGCCGTCCGATCCCCGCTAGCGGGGAACACCGGGGAGCTGTTTTTT.

The chain recombines TRBV13 with TRBJ1-1; D possibly corresponds to TRBD1 (5 bases). Germline V gives CDR1 PRHDT, CDR2 FYEKMQ (reference sequence). This CDR3 has 13 amino acids. V dropped 4 bases and J dropped 4 bases, with 10 bases sitting between them. CDR3 region: CASSSGGGTEAFF. For the CDR3, the DNA is TGTGCCAGCAGCTCGGGGGGGGGCACTGAAGCTTTCTTT.

The V gene is TRBV5-1, the J gene TRBJ2-3; tentatively, D is TRBD2 (5 bases). CDR3 size: 15 residues. In germline, CDR1 is SGHRS, CDR2 YFSETQ. V was clipped by 6 bases and J by 0 bases, with 14 bases between them. CDR3 protein: CASKGSGKSTDTQYF. CDR3 DNA: TGCGCCAGCAAGGGATCGGGGAAGAGCACAGATACGCAGTATTTT. Full variable domain (missing parts from reference TRBV5-1 and TRBJ2-3): KAGVTQTPRYLIKTRGQQVTLSCSPISGHRSVSWYQQTPGQGLQFLFEYFSETQRNKGNFPGRFSGRQFSNSRSEMNVSTLELGDSALYLCASKGSGKSTDTQYFGPGTRLTVL.

The chain links TRBV28 to TRBJ1-5; a weak D match, TRBD1 (5 bases). CDR1 MDHEN and CDR2 SYDVKM come from the germline V gene. Trimming cost V 3 bases and J 0 bases, with 21 bases left between them. The CDR3 length is 19 residues. CDR3 nucleotides: TGTGCCAGCAGTTTGGTCGGCAGGGAACCGATTTATAGCAATCAGCCCCAGCATTTT. This sequence encodes CASSLVGREPIYSNQPQHF.

This clone was observed once. The V call is TRBV18, the J call TRBJ2-1; TRBD1 aligns across 7 bases. The CDR3 is made up of 15 amino acids. V lost 0 bases and J lost 3; bases outside the gene matches: 2. Looked up from germline, CDR1 is KGHSH and CDR2 is LQKENI. CDR3 in DNA: TGTGCCAGCTCACCACCAGGGGGCCTCTACAATGAGCAGTTCTTC. Its protein product is CASSPPGGLYNEQFF.

This clone was seen only a few times. The chain uses TRBV7-8 and TRBJ1-2; possibly TRBD1 for D (6 bases). Deletions cut 5 bases from V and 4 bases from J, with 14 bases between. The CDR3 length is 14 residues. Germline V gives CDR1 SGHVS, CDR2 FQNEAQ. CDR3 region: CASSRDVDSYGYTF. For the CDR3, the DNA is TGTGCCAGCAGCCGCGATGTGGACAGCTATGGCTACACCTTC.

The rearrangement uses TRBV29-1 and TRBJ2-7; 7 bases fit TRBD1. The CDR3 is 15 residues long. V was pared by 0 bases and J by 2 bases, with 7 bases of the junction left unmatched. Germline V lookup: CDR1 SQVTM, CDR2 ANQGSEA. The CDR3 region has the DNA TGCAGCGTTGAAGAAAGAGACAGGGAGCCCTACGAGCAGTACTTC. Protein product: CSVEERDREPYEQYF.

This chain connects TRBV5-1 to TRBJ2-7; 8 nucleotides match TRBD1. The CDR3 length is 12 residues. V trimming: 5 bases; J trimming: 7 bases; junction bases outside the gene matches: 5. Germline values: CDR1 SGHRS, CDR2 YFSETQ. This chain's CDR3 is CASRGTGWEQYF. In nucleotides, the CDR3 is TGCGCCAGCAGGGGGACAGGATGGGAGCAGTACTTC.

The chain joins TRBV7-9 to TRBJ2-1; the D gene is possibly TRBD1 (5 bases). Per the germline V gene, CDR1 is SEHNR and CDR2 is FQNEAQ (reference sequence). V lost 5 bases and J lost 2, with 10 bases in between. The CDR3 covers 14 residues. The CDR3 loop reads CASSTQGPYNEQFF. The CDR3 nucleotides read TGTGCCAGCAGCACCCAGGGCCCCTACAATGAGCAGTTCTTC. Full variable domain (remainder filled in from reference TRBV7-9 and TRBJ2-1): DTGVSQNPRHKITKRGQNVTFRCDPISEHNRLYWYRQTLGQGPEFLTYFQNEAQLEKSRLLSDRFSAERPKGSFSTLEIQRTEQGDSAMYLCASSTQGPYNEQFFGPGTRLTVL.

Only a few counts were recorded for this clone. The rearrangement joins TRBV5-1 to TRBJ2-2, with a weak D call TRBD2 (6 bases). CDR3 length: 15 residues. Germline loops: CDR1 SGHRS, CDR2 YFSETQ. Trimming left V 1 base short and J 6 bases short, with 13 bases between. The CDR3 DNA follows: TGCGCCAGCAGCTTGAACGCGGGATTTGCCGGGGAGCTGTTTTTT. Translating gives CASSLNAGFAGELFF.

The chain carries TRBV11-3 and TRBJ2-2; TRBD1 agrees at 7 bases. The CDR3 spans 15 residues. The J segment lost 4 bases and the V segment lost 6 bases, leaving 8 bases of the junction unmatched. Germline CDR1 is SGHNT and CDR2 is YENEEA. The CDR3 coding sequence is TGTGCCAGCAGTAAGGGACAGAGGTCCACCGGGGAGCTGTTTTTT. Protein sequence: CASSKGQRSTGELFF. Complete variable domain (other parts from reference TRBV11-3 and TRBJ2-2): EAGVVQSPRYKIIEKKQPVAFWCNPISGHNTLYWYLQNLGQGPELLIRYENEEAVDDSQLPKDRFSAERLKGVDSTLKIQPAELGDSAVYLCASSKGQRSTGELFFGEGSRLTVL.

The chain links TRBV28 to TRBJ1-2, with TRBD1 matching 9 bases. The V and J ends lost 4 bases and 0 bases, in that order; junction bases with no gene match: 3. Germline CDR1 MDHEN, CDR2 SYDVKM. The CDR3 is 15 amino acids. CDR3 in amino acids: CASSYRGRANYGYTF. The CDR3 bases are TGTGCCAGCAGTTACAGGGGGCGAGCTAACTATGGCTACACCTTC.

At least ten counts were recorded for this clone. The chain employs TRBV5-1 and TRBJ1-1, with D possibly matching TRBD1 (5 bases). V dropped 0 bases and J dropped 1 base, with 10 bases sitting between them. The CDR3 totals 15 residues. The germline gives CDR1 SGHRS, CDR2 YFSETQ. The CDR3 protein is CASSLEAGRNTEAFF. The DNA of the CDR3 is TGCGCCAGCAGCTTGGAGGCAGGGAGGAACACTGAAGCTTTCTTT.

The chain carries TRBV18 and TRBJ1-5, with 12 bases lining up with TRBD1. Germline CDR1 KGHSH, CDR2 LQKENI. J gave up 5 bases and V 4 bases, and 12 bases lay outside the gene matches. The CDR3 is 18 amino acids. CDR3 sequence: CASSRALGTGGLDQPQHF. The DNA of the CDR3 is TGTGCCAGCTCACGGGCGTTGGGGACAGGGGGCTTAGATCAGCCCCAGCATTTT. The full variable domain, its missing parts supplied by reference TRBV18 and TRBJ1-5, is NAGVMQNPRHLVRRRGQEARLRCSPMKGHSHVYWYRQLPEEGLKFMVYLQKENIIDESGMPKERFSAEFPKEGPSILRIQQVVRGDSAAYFCASSRALGTGGLDQPQHFGDGTRLSIL.

The gene calls are TRBV30 and TRBJ1-6, with D maybe TRBD1 (6 bases). V was trimmed by 0 bases and J by 6 bases, leaving 15 bases between them. The CDR3 runs 16 residues. In germline, CDR1 is GTSNPN, CDR2 SVGIG (reference sequence). CDR3 protein: CAWSVSGAGSNSPLHF. CDR3 DNA sequence: TGTGCCTGGAGTGTCTCGGGGGCAGGCAGTAATTCACCCCTCCACTTT.

This chain connects TRBV9 to TRBJ1-3; no clear D gene. V was clipped by 4 bases and J by 1 base, with 18 bases between them. The CDR3 runs to 17 residues. The V gene's germline CDR1 is SGDLS and CDR2 YYNGEE. CDR3 residues: CASSTSLESESGNTIYF. The CDR3 nucleotides are TGTGCCAGCAGCACCTCCCTGGAATCCGAGTCTGGAAACACCATATATTTT.